A selection of T cell receptor beta chains follows, all from one sample in a study of blood T cell repertoires in COVID-19. Here immunoSEQ multiplex PCR was the method, and the copy in TCRdb shows in-frame clones only, minus some. In the table there are some 350,000 clones, 80% to 90% of which are singletons. The sequenced sample was PBMCs or T cells enriched from blood (not recorded which). These receptors were obtained from a woman aged 25 to 45 who had recovered from COVID-19. CDR3s include the opening cysteine and the closing phenylalanine or tryptophan. Each record gives: D gene, clone size, J gene, V gene, CDR3 DNA, CDR3 protein. A D gene is named only where the DNA matches it firmly. Expanded clones are given a class, and other clones once, few, many or no size at all.

d_call: NA; clone_size: NA; j_call: TRBJ2-5; v_call: TRBV4-1; cdr3_nt: TGCGCCAGCAGCGGGAACCTTTTCCGGGGCGGGGGCAACCAAGAGACCCAGTACTTC; cdr3_aa: CASSGNLFRGGGNQETQYF
d_call: NA; clone_size: NA; j_call: TRBJ1-2; v_call: TRBV29-1; cdr3_nt: TGCAGCGCGGAGACAGATAACTATGGCTACACCTTC; cdr3_aa: CSAETDNYGYTF
d_call: NA; clone_size: NA; j_call: TRBJ1-2; v_call: TRBV6-1; cdr3_nt: TGTGCCAGCAGTGAAAATGAACAGGGTGGGTATGGCTACACCTTC; cdr3_aa: CASSENEQGGYGYTF
d_call: NA; clone_size: NA; j_call: TRBJ1-2; v_call: TRBV2; cdr3_nt: TGTGCCAGCAGAGAGGGTCCAGGTTTATGGGGCTACACCTTC; cdr3_aa: CASREGPGLWGYTF
d_call: TRBD1; clone_size: NA; j_call: TRBJ2-7; v_call: TRBV7-8; cdr3_nt: TGTGCCAGCAGCTCCAAGGGGGCGGCCCCCTCCTACGAGCAGTACTTC; cdr3_aa: CASSSKGAAPSYEQYF
d_call: TRBD1; clone_size: once; j_call: TRBJ1-6; v_call: TRBV20-1; cdr3_nt: TGCAGTGCTAGTTCTGGGACAGATTCACCCCTCCACTTT; cdr3_aa: CSASSGTDSPLHF
d_call: TRBD1; clone_size: NA; j_call: TRBJ1-6; v_call: TRBV6-5; cdr3_nt: TGTGCCAGCAGGACAGGGCGCGGTTCACCCCTCCACTTT; cdr3_aa: CASRTGRGSPLHF
d_call: NA; clone_size: NA; j_call: TRBJ2-7; v_call: TRBV19; cdr3_nt: TGTGCCAGTAGTATTATGGGGGGGCAGGGCGAGCAGTACTTC; cdr3_aa: CASSIMGGQGEQYF
d_call: TRBD2; clone_size: NA; j_call: TRBJ2-7; v_call: TRBV7-2; cdr3_nt: TGTGCCAGCAGCTGGACTAGCGGGGCCCTAACCTACGAGCAGTACTTC; cdr3_aa: CASSWTSGALTYEQYF
d_call: TRBD1; clone_size: NA; j_call: TRBJ1-4; v_call: TRBV27; cdr3_nt: TGTGCCAGCTCCTACAGGGGGCAAAGCAGTGAAAAACTGTTTTTT; cdr3_aa: CASSYRGQSSEKLFF
d_call: NA; clone_size: NA; j_call: TRBJ1-1; v_call: TRBV7-2; cdr3_nt: TGTGCCAGCAGCTTATTCCACAGAACTGAAGCTTTCTTT; cdr3_aa: CASSLFHRTEAFF
d_call: TRBD2; clone_size: NA; j_call: TRBJ2-1; v_call: TRBV7-9; cdr3_nt: TGTGCCAGCACCGATTTGGGACTAGCGGGGGCTAGGGGCTACAATGAGCAGTTCTTC; cdr3_aa: CASTDLGLAGARGYNEQFF
d_call: NA; clone_size: NA; j_call: TRBJ2-1; v_call: TRBV21-1; cdr3_nt: TGTGCCAGCAGCCGGGGACTAACGGGGTATGACGGTGAGCAGTTCTTC; cdr3_aa: CASSRGLTGYDGEQFF
d_call: NA; clone_size: NA; j_call: TRBJ2-2; v_call: TRBV7-9; cdr3_nt: TGTGCCAGCAGCTTAACCGAGACCGGGGAGCTGTTTTTT; cdr3_aa: CASSLTETGELFF
d_call: TRBD2; clone_size: NA; j_call: TRBJ2-6; v_call: TRBV4-1; cdr3_nt: TGCGCCAGCAGCCAAGGGGAGCGGGGATTCTCTGGGGCCAACGTCCTGACTTTC; cdr3_aa: CASSQGERGFSGANVLTF
d_call: TRBD2; clone_size: NA; j_call: TRBJ2-7; v_call: TRBV27; cdr3_nt: TGTGCCAGCAGTTCAGGGACTAGCGGGGGGGCCGGTGGGCCCTGGGAGCAGTACTTC; cdr3_aa: CASSSGTSGGAGGPWEQYF
d_call: TRBD1; clone_size: NA; j_call: TRBJ1-2; v_call: TRBV6-1; cdr3_nt: TGTGCCAGCAGTGAATCCGGGACAGGGGCCTATGGCTACACCTTC; cdr3_aa: CASSESGTGAYGYTF
d_call: NA; clone_size: NA; j_call: TRBJ1-1; v_call: TRBV7-2; cdr3_nt: TGTGCCAGCAGCCCCGCAGGGGCCCTGAACACTGAAGCTTTCTTT; cdr3_aa: CASSPAGALNTEAFF
d_call: NA; clone_size: NA; j_call: TRBJ2-5; v_call: TRBV7-2; cdr3_nt: TGTGCCAGCAGCTTGGGGCACGGTGTTGGCAAAGAGACCCAGTACTTC; cdr3_aa: CASSLGHGVGKETQYF
d_call: TRBD1; clone_size: NA; j_call: TRBJ1-2; v_call: TRBV29-1; cdr3_nt: TGCAGCGTTTCCGGGACAGCCTATGGCTACACCTTC; cdr3_aa: CSVSGTAYGYTF
d_call: TRBD2; clone_size: NA; j_call: TRBJ2-1; v_call: TRBV4-1; cdr3_nt: TGCGCCAGCAGCCCCGGGACTAGCGGGGGGGCGGGTGAGCAGTTCTTC; cdr3_aa: CASSPGTSGGAGEQFF
d_call: NA; clone_size: NA; j_call: TRBJ1-5; v_call: TRBV19; cdr3_nt: TGTGCCAGTAGTATAGATGTAACCTATAGCAATCAGCCCCAGCATTTT; cdr3_aa: CASSIDVTYSNQPQHF
d_call: TRBD1; clone_size: NA; j_call: TRBJ1-2; v_call: TRBV28; cdr3_nt: TGTGCCAGCAGTTGGGGACAGGACTATGGCTACACCTTC; cdr3_aa: CASSWGQDYGYTF
d_call: TRBD1; clone_size: NA; j_call: TRBJ2-1; v_call: TRBV7-2; cdr3_nt: TGTGCCAGCAGCTTAGCGAGAGGGACAGGGATCAATGAGCAGTTCTTC; cdr3_aa: CASSLARGTGINEQFF
d_call: NA; clone_size: once; j_call: TRBJ2-3; v_call: TRBV10-2; cdr3_nt: TGCGCCAGCAGTGAGTTCCCCCAAGCGGAGGACACAGATACGCAGTATTTT; cdr3_aa: CASSEFPQAEDTDTQYF
d_call: NA; clone_size: NA; j_call: TRBJ1-5; v_call: TRBV5-3; cdr3_nt: TGTGCCAGAAGCGGTCAGGGTCTCAAGCCCCAGCATTTT; cdr3_aa: CARSGQGLKPQHF
d_call: TRBD2; clone_size: NA; j_call: TRBJ2-5; v_call: TRBV11-3; cdr3_nt: TGTGCCAGCAGCCCAAGCGGGGGCGAGGAGACCCAGTACTTC; cdr3_aa: CASSPSGGEETQYF
d_call: TRBD1; clone_size: NA; j_call: TRBJ1-4; v_call: TRBV2; cdr3_nt: TGTGCCACTACCGGGACAGGGGAGGGACTGTTTTTT; cdr3_aa: CATTGTGEGLFF
d_call: NA; clone_size: NA; j_call: TRBJ2-5; v_call: TRBV6-5; cdr3_nt: TGTGCCAGCAGTACCCCCACAGGGCCGAAAGAGACCCAGTACTTC; cdr3_aa: CASSTPTGPKETQYF
d_call: TRBD1; clone_size: NA; j_call: TRBJ2-7; v_call: TRBV27; cdr3_nt: TGTGCCAGCAGTTTTGACAGGGTCAGCTCCTACGAGCAGTACTTC; cdr3_aa: CASSFDRVSSYEQYF
d_call: NA; clone_size: NA; j_call: TRBJ1-4; v_call: TRBV2; cdr3_nt: TGTGCCAGCAGTGCCGGGGTCCTCAATGAAAAACTGTTTTTT; cdr3_aa: CASSAGVLNEKLFF
d_call: TRBD1; clone_size: once; j_call: TRBJ1-1; v_call: TRBV2; cdr3_nt: TGTGCCAGCAGTCGACGGACAGGGGGGACCAACACTGAAGCTTTCTTT; cdr3_aa: CASSRRTGGTNTEAFF
d_call: NA; clone_size: NA; j_call: TRBJ2-7; v_call: TRBV6-6; cdr3_nt: TGTGCCAGCAGTTACCCGCAGGGTCTTGAATCTTACGAGCAGTACTTC; cdr3_aa: CASSYPQGLESYEQYF
d_call: NA; clone_size: NA; j_call: TRBJ2-7; v_call: TRBV7-9; cdr3_nt: TGTGCCAGCAGCTTAGGAGGTCATGGGTACGAGCAGTACTTC; cdr3_aa: CASSLGGHGYEQYF
d_call: NA; clone_size: NA; j_call: TRBJ2-3; v_call: TRBV12-3/TRBV12-4; cdr3_nt: TGTGCCAGCAGTGGCCTGGATACGCAGTATTTT; cdr3_aa: CASSGLDTQYF
d_call: TRBD1; clone_size: NA; j_call: TRBJ1-2; v_call: TRBV27; cdr3_nt: TGTGCCAGCAGTACATCGGGACAGGGATTTGGCTACACCTTC; cdr3_aa: CASSTSGQGFGYTF
d_call: NA; clone_size: NA; j_call: TRBJ2-1; v_call: TRBV5-4; cdr3_nt: TGTGCCAGCAGGGGGGGGCCGGGAGAGGGCGAGCAGTTCTTC; cdr3_aa: CASRGGPGEGEQFF
d_call: NA; clone_size: once; j_call: TRBJ2-2; v_call: TRBV5-1; cdr3_nt: TGCGCCAGCAGTTCCGGGACACCTATCACCGGGGAGCTGTTTTTT; cdr3_aa: CASSSGTPITGELFF
d_call: NA; clone_size: NA; j_call: TRBJ1-4; v_call: TRBV5-4; cdr3_nt: TGTGCCAGCAGCCTGAGCGGCTATGAAAAACTGTTTTTT; cdr3_aa: CASSLSGYEKLFF
d_call: TRBD2; clone_size: NA; j_call: TRBJ2-7; v_call: TRBV6-5; cdr3_nt: TGTGCCAGCGGAGCGGGGGATACGAGCTCCTACGAGCAGTACTTC; cdr3_aa: CASGAGDTSSYEQYF
d_call: NA; clone_size: once; j_call: TRBJ1-2; v_call: TRBV2; cdr3_nt: TGTGCCAGCAGGGCGACAGCTACCCCAATTGGCTACACCTTC; cdr3_aa: CASRATATPIGYTF
d_call: TRBD1; clone_size: NA; j_call: TRBJ1-2; v_call: TRBV6-6; cdr3_nt: TGTGCCAGCAGGGGGGACAGGGAATTGGGCGGCTACACCTTC; cdr3_aa: CASRGDRELGGYTF
d_call: TRBD2; clone_size: NA; j_call: TRBJ2-2; v_call: TRBV6-6; cdr3_nt: TGTGCCAGCAGTACCCCTAGCGGGGTTCACACCGGGGAGCTGTTTTTT; cdr3_aa: CASSTPSGVHTGELFF
d_call: TRBD1; clone_size: NA; j_call: TRBJ2-5; v_call: TRBV4-1; cdr3_nt: TGCGCCAGCAGCCAAGATATCAGGGGGAACCAAGAGACCCAGTACTTC; cdr3_aa: CASSQDIRGNQETQYF
d_call: NA; clone_size: once; j_call: TRBJ1-2; v_call: TRBV19; cdr3_nt: TGTGCCAGTACCACCGGTTCTGGCTACACCTTC; cdr3_aa: CASTTGSGYTF
d_call: TRBD1; clone_size: once; j_call: TRBJ1-1; v_call: TRBV5-1; cdr3_nt: TGCGCCAGCAGCTGGTCCGGGACAGGGTCCCCCACTGAAGCTTTCTTT; cdr3_aa: CASSWSGTGSPTEAFF
d_call: TRBD1; clone_size: NA; j_call: TRBJ2-3; v_call: TRBV27; cdr3_nt: TGTGCCAGCAGTCTACAGGGGTCAACAGATACGCAGTATTTT; cdr3_aa: CASSLQGSTDTQYF
d_call: TRBD1; clone_size: few; j_call: TRBJ1-2; v_call: TRBV13; cdr3_nt: TGTGCCAGCAGCTTACAGGGGGCATATGGCTACACCTTC; cdr3_aa: CASSLQGAYGYTF
d_call: TRBD1; clone_size: NA; j_call: TRBJ1-2; v_call: TRBV5-1; cdr3_nt: TGCGCCAGCAGCTTGCTAGGACAGGGGTATGGCTACACCTTC; cdr3_aa: CASSLLGQGYGYTF
d_call: TRBD1; clone_size: NA; j_call: TRBJ1-2; v_call: TRBV2; cdr3_nt: TGTGCCAGCAGAACGGACAGGGGGGAAGGGGGCTACACCTTC; cdr3_aa: CASRTDRGEGGYTF
d_call: TRBD2; clone_size: NA; j_call: TRBJ2-4; v_call: TRBV2; cdr3_nt: TGTGCCAGCAGTGCAACCACGCCGGGACTAGGAGCCAAAAACATTCAGTACTTC; cdr3_aa: CASSATTPGLGAKNIQYF
d_call: TRBD1; clone_size: NA; j_call: TRBJ1-2; v_call: TRBV29-1; cdr3_nt: TGCAGCGTTGGAATTGACAGGGGGCAACGATATGGCTACACCTTC; cdr3_aa: CSVGIDRGQRYGYTF
d_call: TRBD1; clone_size: once; j_call: TRBJ1-6; v_call: TRBV2; cdr3_nt: TGTGCCAGCAGAAGACAGGGTTTGCTCCATTCACCCCTCCACTTT; cdr3_aa: CASRRQGLLHSPLHF
d_call: TRBD1; clone_size: NA; j_call: TRBJ1-2; v_call: TRBV19; cdr3_nt: TGTGCCAGTAGTGTGACAGGGACGGCGGACTACACCTTC; cdr3_aa: CASSVTGTADYTF